The clone carrying this TCR beta chain has ten or more counts. Its antigen is undetermined. TCRdb keeps only in-frame clones here, not all; method: immunoSEQ multiplex PCR. Recorded here are around 34,000 clones, none singletons. Peripheral blood was collected from the related graft donor on the marrow donation day. Germline loops: CDR1 SGHNT, CDR2 YENEEA. CDR3 size: 15 residues. Trimming took 1 base from V and 2 from J; bases not matched to a gene: 2. The sample comes from a study of T cells after posttransplantation cyclophosphamide. Study-level points and caveats: Later blood repertoires were often dominated by clones from the donor CD8+ memory compartment. Tissue-infiltrating T cells from skin or gut overlapped little with blood T cells.

J is TRBJ2-1 and V is TRBV11-3; 7 bases fit TRBD1. This sequence was found in a man in his fifties in good health, CMV-negative, and a related stem cell transplant donor. Sample: PBMCs. The CDR3 bases are TGTGCCAGCAGCTTAGGTCAGGGGGCCTACAATGAGCAGTTCTTC. It yields the protein CASSLGQGAYNEQFF.